Reported below is one T cell receptor (beta chain). Its matching antigen is unknown. The data are from a study of T cell responses to AZD1222 COVID-19 vaccine. Study information: It was second doses at about 4 or about 12 weeks that were pooled.

V trimming: 9 bases; J trimming: 5 bases; junction bases outside the gene matches: 9. The CDR3 covers 14 residues. Per the germline V gene, CDR1 is KGHDR and CDR2 is SFDVKD. The method was immunoSEQ multiplex PCR; TCRdb's version includes in-frame clones alone and lacks a portion of them. There are 95,000 to 150,000 clones in the sample; around 88% occur only once, and 4.5% to 5% lies in the top ten. General study points: It was only a handful of AZD1222 recipients who were seropositive at baseline. The reported proportion of spike-specific TCRs targeting unmutated variant regions was nearly half.

Here the sequenced sample was peripheral blood, taken on day 0 of AZD1222 vaccination. The TCR comes from an adult in good health. The chain joins TRBV24-1 to TRBJ2-3, with 8 bases identical to TRBD2. Written as DNA, the CDR3 is TGTGCCACCGCGACTAGCCGGGGGGGAGATACGCAGTATTTT. Residues: CATATSRGGDTQYF.